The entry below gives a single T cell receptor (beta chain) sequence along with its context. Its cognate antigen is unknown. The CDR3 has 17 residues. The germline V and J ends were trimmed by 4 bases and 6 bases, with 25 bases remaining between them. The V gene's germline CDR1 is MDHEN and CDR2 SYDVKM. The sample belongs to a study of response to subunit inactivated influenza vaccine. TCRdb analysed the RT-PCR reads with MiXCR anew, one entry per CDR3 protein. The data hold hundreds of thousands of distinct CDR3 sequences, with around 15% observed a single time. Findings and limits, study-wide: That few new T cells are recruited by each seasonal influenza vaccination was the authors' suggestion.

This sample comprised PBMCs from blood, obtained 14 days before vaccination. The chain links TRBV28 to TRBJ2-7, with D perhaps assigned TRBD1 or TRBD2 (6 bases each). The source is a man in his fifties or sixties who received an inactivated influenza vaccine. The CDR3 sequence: CASSSLLGGRGKREQYF. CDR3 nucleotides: TGTGCCAGCAGTTCGCTCCTGGGGGGCAGGGGAAAGCGCGAGCAGTACTTC.